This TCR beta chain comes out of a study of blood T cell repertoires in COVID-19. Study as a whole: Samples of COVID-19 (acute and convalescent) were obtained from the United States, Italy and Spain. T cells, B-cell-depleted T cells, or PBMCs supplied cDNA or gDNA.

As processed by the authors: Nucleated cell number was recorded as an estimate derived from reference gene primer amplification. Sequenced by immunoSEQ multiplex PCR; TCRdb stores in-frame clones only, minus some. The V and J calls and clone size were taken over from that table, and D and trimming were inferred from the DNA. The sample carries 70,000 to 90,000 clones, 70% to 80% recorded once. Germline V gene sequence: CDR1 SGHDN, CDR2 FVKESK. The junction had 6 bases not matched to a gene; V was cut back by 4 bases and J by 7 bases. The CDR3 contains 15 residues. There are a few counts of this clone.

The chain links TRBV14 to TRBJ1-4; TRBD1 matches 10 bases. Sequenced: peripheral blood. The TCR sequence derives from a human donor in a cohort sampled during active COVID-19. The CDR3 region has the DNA TGTGCCAGCAGCCCATCCGGGACAGGGGTTGAAAAACTGTTTTTT. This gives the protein CASSPSGTGVEKLFF.